One sample yielded the 18 T cell receptor beta chains listed below, sequenced in a study of blood T cell repertoires in COVID-19. Method: immunoSEQ multiplex PCR; TCRdb's copy keeps in-frame clones and lacks some. The sample shows about 320,000 clones, nearly 90% of them seen only once. The specimen was peripheral blood. These receptor sequences come from a woman in her twenties or thirties with COVID-19, enrolled during active disease.

The V gene is TRBV11-2, the J gene TRBJ2-1; D is unresolved. CDR1 is SGHAT and CDR2 is FQNNGV in the germline V gene. Trimming took 2 bases from V and 3 from J, leaving 5 bases between them. CDR3 length equals 13 residues. CDR3 coding DNA: TGTGCCAGCAGCTTAACGGGCTACAATGAGCAGTTCTTC. Its protein product is CASSLTGYNEQFF.

This chain uses TRBV9 with TRBJ2-1; 10 positions agree with TRBD2. The CDR3 extends over 19 amino acids. V was clipped by 3 bases and J by 5 bases; unmatched bases: 17. CDR1 and CDR2 from the germline V gene are SGDLS and YYNGEE. CDR3 region: CASSAQRGGLLVPHNEQFF. The CDR3 nucleotides are TGTGCCAGCAGCGCGCAGCGGGGGGGCCTTTTGGTCCCCCACAATGAGCAGTTCTTC.

The chain uses TRBV18 and TRBJ2-6; TRBD2 is a possible D gene (5 bases). CDR1 is KGHSH, CDR2 LQKENI, per germline. The V and J ends lost 0 bases and 4 bases respectively, with 13 bases between them. The CDR3 is 17 residues long. The CDR3 sequence: CASSPPRVASGANVLTF. CDR3 nucleotide sequence: TGTGCCAGCTCACCACCGCGGGTAGCGTCCGGGGCCAACGTCCTGACTTTC.

Here the CDR3 DNA reads TGTGCCAGCAGCGTAGCGGTCGCCACAGATACGCAGTATTTT. The encoded protein is CASSVAVATDTQYF. The rearrangement joins TRBV9 to TRBJ2-3; D call uncertain. Germline lookup yields CDR1 SGDLS and CDR2 YYNGEE. Trimming took off 0 bases at V and 2 bases at J, with 7 bases between the two ends. This CDR3 has 14 residues. Full variable domain (remainder filled in from reference TRBV9 and TRBJ2-3): DSGVTQTPKHLITATGQRVTLRCSPRSGDLSVYWYQQSLDQGLQFLIQYYNGEERAKGNILERFSAQQFPDLHSELNLSSLELGDSALYFCASSVAVATDTQYFGPGTRLTVL.

This chain uses TRBV5-4 with TRBJ1-1; tentative D call: TRBD1 (5 bases). Trimming took 2 bases from V and 4 from J, leaving 15 bases between them. The CDR3 is made up of 15 amino acids. Germline V gene lookup returns CDR1 SGHNT and CDR2 YYREEE (reference sequence). CDR3 amino acids: CASSLQANVRTEAFF. DNA for the CDR3: TGTGCCAGCAGCTTACAGGCAAATGTACGCACTGAAGCTTTCTTT.

This chain connects TRBV21-1 to TRBJ1-4; the table's D call of TRBD1 was not tested on the DNA. TRBV21-1 is a pseudogene segment. CDR3 size: 14 residues. The CDR3 region is CARIDRRTNEKLFF. Written as DNA, the CDR3 is TGTGCCAGAATTGACAGGCGGACTAATGAAAAACTGTTTTTT.

The chain employs TRBV4-1 and TRBJ1-1, with D possibly TRBD1 on 5 matching bases. The V gene's germline CDR1 is MGHRA and CDR2 YSYEKL. This CDR3 comprises 13 residues. V shed 5 bases and J shed 4 bases, with 11 bases lying between them. This CDR3 reads CASSAQRGTEAFF. CDR3 bases: TGCGCCAGCAGCGCCCAAAGGGGCACTGAAGCTTTCTTT.

The V gene is TRBV7-2, the J gene TRBJ2-7; no clear D gene. V dropped 1 base and J dropped 9 bases, with 16 bases sitting between them. Looked up from germline, CDR1 is SGHTA and CDR2 is FQGNSA. The CDR3 spans 14 residues. CDR3 loop: CASSLDLAISWQYF. The CDR3 bases are TGTGCCAGCAGCTTAGACCTGGCCATCTCCTGGCAGTACTTC. Full variable domain (rest looked up from reference TRBV7-2 and TRBJ2-7): GAGVSQSPSNKVTEKGKDVELRCDPISGHTALYWYRQSLGQGLEFLIYFQGNSAPDKSGLPSDRFSAERTGGSVSTLTIQRTQQEDSAVYLCASSLDLAISWQYFGPGTRLTVT.

The V gene is TRBV5-6, the J gene TRBJ2-1, with D hard to call. Germline V gives CDR1 SGHDT, CDR2 YYEEEE. The CDR3 consists of 13 residues. V lost 4 bases and J lost 8, with 13 bases in between. The CDR3 reads CASSPAVGDEQFF. The CDR3 nucleotides read TGTGCCAGCAGCCCGGCAGTGGGCGATGAGCAGTTCTTC.

The V call is TRBV5-4, the J call TRBJ2-3, with 7 bases lining up with TRBD1. Germline CDR1 SGHNT, CDR2 YYREEE (reference sequence). The CDR3 contains 15 residues. The trim removed 3 bases at V and 3 bases at J, leaving 7 bases unmatched. The CDR3 loop reads CASSSERGRTDTQYF. Written as DNA, the CDR3 is TGTGCCAGCAGCTCGGAAAGGGGGCGAACAGATACGCAGTATTTT.

A few counts support this clone. The V gene is TRBV2, the J gene TRBJ2-1; TRBD1 matches at 9 bases. V shed 7 bases and J 6 bases; nucleotides not matched to a gene: 13. This CDR3 contains 16 residues. Germline-derived CDR1 and CDR2 are SNHLY and FYNNEI. In DNA, the CDR3 is TGTGCCAGCACCCTAGTAGGGGACAGGGTAGGCAATGAGCAGTTCTTC. It yields the protein CASTLVGDRVGNEQFF.

This clone was counted once. The chain joins TRBV5-1 to TRBJ2-3; 8 bases are a match to TRBD1. Losses at the gene ends were 4 bases for V and 4 bases for J; bases not matched to a gene: 14. CDR3 length equals 17 residues. CDR1 is SGHRS, CDR2 YFSETQ, per germline. CDR3 DNA sequence: TGCGCCAGCAGCGACGTTGGACAGGGAGCAGGGCCAGATACGCAGTATTTT. Protein sequence: CASSDVGQGAGPDTQYF. Full variable domain (missing parts from reference TRBV5-1 and TRBJ2-3): KAGVTQTPRYLIKTRGQQVTLSCSPISGHRSVSWYQQTPGQGLQFLFEYFSETQRNKGNFPGRFSGRQFSNSRSEMNVSTLELGDSALYLCASSDVGQGAGPDTQYFGPGTRLTVL.

This clone was found once. The CDR3 sequence: CASSSGGGPRNTQYF. DNA for the CDR3: TGTGCCAGCTCCTCGGGGGGGGGCCCGAGAAATACGCAGTATTTT. This chain connects TRBV6-5 to TRBJ2-3; TRBD2 matches 8 bases. This CDR3 region has 15 residues. Trimming removed 8 bases from V and 7 bases from J; junction bases left unmatched: 14. The germline V gene has CDR1 MNHEY and CDR2 SVGAGI.

This clone was seen more than once but under ten times. The chain couples TRBV7-6 to TRBJ1-5; 7 nucleotides line up with TRBD1. CDR1 and CDR2 from the germline V gene are SGHVS and FNYEAQ. Trimming cost V 2 bases and J 2 bases; bases outside gene matches: 9. CDR3 size: 17 residues. The CDR3 DNA reads as TGTGCCAGCAGCTTAACGGCCCCTGGACAGGGCAATCAGCCCCAGCATTTT. The encoded protein is CASSLTAPGQGNQPQHF.

The gene calls are TRBV7-2 and TRBJ2-3, with D maybe TRBD2 (6 bases). CDR3 length equals 15 residues. Germline V CDR1 and CDR2: SGHTA, FQGNSA. V was pared by 5 bases and J by 1 base, with 13 bases between. CDR3 nucleotides: TGTGCCAGCAGCGGTAGACTAGACGGCACAGATACGCAGTATTTT. Protein: CASSGRLDGTDTQYF.

This clone was seen a single time. This chain links TRBV27 with TRBJ1-6; D remains ambiguous. This CDR3 contains 12 residues. CDR1 and CDR2 from the germline V gene are MNHEY and SMNVEV (reference sequence). V lost 4 bases, J lost 12 bases, and 10 bases lay in between. The CDR3 DNA follows: TGTGCCAGCAGTTCTGGAGGGAGACCCCTCCACTTT. Its translation is CASSSGGRPLHF.

This chain joins TRBV11-2 and TRBJ1-4; unclear D gene. With 7 bases removed from V and 8 bases from J, the gap between germline ends came to 17 bases. Germline CDR1 and CDR2: SGHAT and FQNNGV. The CDR3 has 14 residues. DNA for the CDR3: TGTGCCAGCAACAATCCGACTAACGCGGAAAAACTGTTTTTT. Amino acids: CASNNPTNAEKLFF.

This chain joins TRBV6-5 and TRBJ2-1; tentatively, D is TRBD1 (6 bases). Trimming removed 0 bases from V and 14 bases from J, with 14 bases in between. Germline CDR1 reads MNHEY; CDR2 reads SVGAGI. The CDR3 is made up of 13 amino acids. The CDR3 loop reads CASSYSGPQGKFF. The CDR3 DNA sequence: TGTGCCAGCAGTTACTCCGGGCCCCAGGGGAAGTTCTTC.